The T cell receptor (beta chain) under discussion was sequenced for a study of shared clonotypes between healthy human individuals. Study-wide context: Samples came from two female and a few male donors aged 18 to 49.

Donors were Caucasian adults residing in Nashville, Tennessee, USA. Study conclusions and caveats: Blood was the only sampled material, and tissue repertoires likely differ.

As regards this clone: Its antigen is not known.

Here immunoSEQ multiplex PCR was the method, and the copy in TCRdb shows in-frame clones only, minus some. The sample consists of hundreds of thousands of clones, around 79% of them appearing once. The receptor was derived from a middle-aged woman in good health. Some clones in this sample may be carry-over from other donors' samples. Sequencing was performed on PBMCs.

In DNA, the CDR3 is TGTGCCACCAGCAGGGAGCCTCCCCGGCCCTACAATGAGCAGTTCTTC. It codes for CATSREPPRPYNEQFF. V is TRBV15 and J is TRBJ2-1; D remains unclear. Germline V gene data show CDR1 as LNHNV and CDR2 as YYDKDF (reference sequence). The V end lost 3 bases, the J end lost 2 bases, and 14 bases lay between the germline ends. CDR3 length: 16 amino acids.